These 9 T cell receptor beta chains were all obtained from the same sample, sequenced in a study of T cells in Graves' hyperthyroidism and ophthalmopathy. Amplification of TCR beta CDR3 regions was performed using RNA transcripts as template. First-round RT-PCR targeting the TCR CDR3 was performed with the HTBI primer set. TCRdb re-derived calls from the multiplex PCR reads in MiXCR, one entry per CDR3 protein. The sample includes a few hundred thousand distinct CDR3 sequences, about 20% of them seen just once. Material for sequencing was blood. These receptors came from a man aged 18 to 29 with Graves' hyperthyroidism.

This clonotype was found many times. The chain joins TRBV28 to TRBJ1-2; D gene ambiguous. The CDR3 length is 11 residues. The germline V and J ends were trimmed by 6 bases and 0 bases, with 2 bases remaining between them. Germline CDR1 is MDHEN and CDR2 is SYDVKM. The CDR3 loop reads CASRANYGYTF. The CDR3 DNA is TGTGCCAGCAGAGCTAACTATGGCTACACCTTC.

The chain is built from TRBV7-9 and TRBJ2-7; D not resolved. V shed 5 bases and J shed 0 bases, with 11 bases lying between them. Germline V gene lookup returns CDR1 SEHNR and CDR2 FQNEAQ (reference sequence). The CDR3 totals 14 residues. CDR3 coding DNA: TGTGCCAGCAGCCGCGCCCTGAGCTCCTACGAGCAGTACTTC. It yields the protein CASSRALSSYEQYF.

The CDR3 DNA is TGTGCCAGCAGCTGGCGGGGACTTCACACCGGGGAGCTGTTTTTT. It yields the protein CASSWRGLHTGELFF. The chain is built from TRBV7-6 and TRBJ2-2; a weak D match, TRBD2 (6 bases). Germline CDR1 SGHVS, CDR2 FNYEAQ. Deletions cut 4 bases from V and 3 bases from J, with 12 bases between. The CDR3 length is 15 residues.

The sample holds many counts of this clonotype. The chain joins TRBV24-1 to TRBJ1-2; a possible D gene is TRBD1 (6 bases). The CDR3 extends over 18 amino acids. Trimming stripped 3 bases from V and 4 bases from J, with 23 bases between. In germline, CDR1 is KGHDR, CDR2 SFDVKD. The CDR3 sequence is CATSDGGTTAFTPYGYTF. CDR3 bases: TGTGCCACCAGTGATGGAGGGACAACCGCCTTCACCCCCTATGGCTACACCTTC.

A few counts support this clonotype. The V gene is TRBV4-1, the J gene TRBJ2-7; 9 bases match TRBD1. After removal of 3 bases from V and 1 base from J, the junction contained 4 bases not matched to a gene. This CDR3 has 15 amino acids. CDR1 MGHRA and CDR2 YSYEKL come from the germline V gene. The CDR3 sequence is CASSHRGTGSYEQYF. CDR3 DNA: TGCGCCAGCAGCCATAGGGGGACAGGGTCCTACGAGCAGTACTTC.

Many counts were recorded for this clonotype. The chain couples TRBV25-1 to TRBJ1-1, with 9 bases that match TRBD1. Germline V lookup: CDR1 MGHDK, CDR2 SYGVNS. The junction had 10 bases not matched to a gene; V was cut back by 4 bases and J by 1 base. The CDR3 is made up of 17 amino acids. CDR3 residues: CASSGHPGQGQNTEAFF. CDR3 DNA sequence: TGTGCCAGCAGTGGCCACCCGGGACAGGGACAGAACACTGAAGCTTTCTTT.

This clonotype was seen a few times. The chain joins TRBV5-1 to TRBJ2-5; D gene ambiguous. CDR1 is SGHRS and CDR2 is YFSETQ in the germline V gene. V dropped 2 bases and J dropped 5 bases, with 10 bases sitting between them. The CDR3 loop spans 13 amino acids. CDR3 residues: CASSFEQSETQYF. The CDR3 DNA reads TGCGCCAGCAGCTTCGAACAGTCTGAGACCCAGTACTTC.

This clonotype was counted only a few times. The rearrangement joins TRBV20-1 to TRBJ1-1, with no clear D. Trimming removed 0 bases at V and 8 bases at J, with 16 bases between. Per the germline V gene, CDR1 is DFQATT and CDR2 is SNEGSKA (reference sequence). The CDR3 length is 14 residues. CDR3 in amino acids: CSARDSLREPEAFF. For the CDR3, the DNA is TGCAGTGCTAGAGATTCATTAAGGGAACCCGAAGCTTTCTTT.

This clonotype was found many times. V and J are TRBV12-3 or TRBV12-4 and TRBJ2-2; D gene ambiguous. This CDR3 comprises 15 residues. With 2 bases removed from V and 0 bases from J, the gap between germline ends came to 7 bases. CDR3 sequence (DNA): TGTGCCAGCAGTTTATATGGTGCGAACACCGGGGAGCTGTTTTTT. Protein product: CASSLYGANTGELFF.